These 8 T cell receptor beta chains came from one sample sequenced in a study of blood T cell repertoires in COVID-19. Here immunoSEQ multiplex PCR was the method, and the copy in TCRdb shows in-frame clones only, minus some. This table has around 170,000 clones, 70% to 90% appearing once. Specimen: peripheral blood. The receptors come from a man in his 60s with acute or convalescent COVID-19.

This clone appeared once. At the DNA level, this CDR3 is encoded by other sequences in the same sample as well. The rearrangement joins TRBV5-1 to TRBJ1-5; TRBD1 agrees at 7 bases. V lost 2 bases to trimming and J lost 3 bases; unmatched junction nucleotides: 8. From germline, CDR1 is SGHRS and CDR2 YFSETQ. The CDR3 loop spans 16 amino acids. The CDR3 region is CASSLGGGGPNQPQHF. The CDR3 DNA is TGCGCCAGCAGCTTAGGAGGAGGGGGCCCCAATCAGCCCCAGCATTTT.

The chain uses TRBV6-6 and TRBJ1-3, with 7 bases that match TRBD1. With V trimmed by 6 bases and J by 3 bases, 11 bases remained unmatched. The CDR3 runs to 16 residues. Germline CDR1 MNHNY, CDR2 SVGAGI (reference sequence). CDR3 region: CASSRSTGENGNTIYF. CDR3 DNA sequence: TGTGCCAGCAGCCGATCCACAGGGGAGAATGGAAACACCATATATTTT.

This clone was observed a single time. The chain links TRBV6-1 to TRBJ1-1, with D possibly TRBD1 on 5 matching bases. V shed 1 base and J shed 10 bases, with 7 bases lying between them. Germline V gene lookup returns CDR1 MNHNS and CDR2 SASEGT. The CDR3 length is 11 residues. For the CDR3, the DNA is TGTGCCAGCAGTGAAGGGGGGGGAGCTTTCTTT. This gives the protein CASSEGGGAFF.

The chain employs TRBV5-1 and TRBJ1-3; TRBD1 matches at 7 bases. Germline-derived CDR1 and CDR2 are SGHRS and YFSETQ. The V and J ends lost 4 bases and 4 bases, in that order; junction bases with no gene match: 8. CDR3 size: 15 residues. CDR3 DNA sequence: TGCGCCAGCAGCCTTGCCTGGACAGGAGGAAACACCATATATTTT. Protein: CASSLAWTGGNTIYF.

The chain recombines TRBV5-1 with TRBJ2-5; D is perhaps TRBD2 (5 bases). CDR1 and CDR2 (germline): SGHRS, YFSETQ. Trimming removed 0 bases from V and 5 bases from J, with 11 bases in between. The CDR3 has 14 amino acids. This CDR3 is CASSLGTGSETQYF. Here the CDR3 DNA reads TGCGCCAGCAGCTTGGGCACGGGATCCGAGACCCAGTACTTC.

In the case of this clone: The same CDR3 arises from other DNA sequences in this sample as well. The chain uses TRBV6-5 and TRBJ1-2; possible D gene TRBD1, 5 bases. Trimming took off 2 bases at V and 7 bases at J, with 11 bases between the two ends. From germline, CDR1 is MNHEY and CDR2 SVGAGI. The CDR3 length is 13 residues. CDR3 residues: CASSYDRGGGYTF. CDR3 DNA sequence: TGTGCCAGCAGTTACGATCGGGGGGGTGGCTACACCTTC.

The chain uses TRBV19 and TRBJ1-5; 7 bases are shared with TRBD1. Germline V gene lookup returns CDR1 LNHDA and CDR2 SQIVND (reference sequence). This CDR3 has 14 residues. J was trimmed by 7 bases and V by 10 bases; bases with no gene match: 13. DNA of the CDR3: TGTGCCACTACCCGGGACAGAGTTCGCCAGCCCCAGCATTTT. Translating gives CATTRDRVRQPQHF.

The chain joins TRBV5-8 to TRBJ1-2; D call uncertain. Germline assignment: CDR1 SGHTS and CDR2 YDEGEE. Trimming cost V 4 bases and J 1 base, with 8 bases left between them. CDR3 size: 13 residues. CDR3 sequence: CASSRDFNYGYTF. CDR3 nucleotides: TGTGCCAGCAGCCGGGATTTTAACTATGGCTACACCTTC.